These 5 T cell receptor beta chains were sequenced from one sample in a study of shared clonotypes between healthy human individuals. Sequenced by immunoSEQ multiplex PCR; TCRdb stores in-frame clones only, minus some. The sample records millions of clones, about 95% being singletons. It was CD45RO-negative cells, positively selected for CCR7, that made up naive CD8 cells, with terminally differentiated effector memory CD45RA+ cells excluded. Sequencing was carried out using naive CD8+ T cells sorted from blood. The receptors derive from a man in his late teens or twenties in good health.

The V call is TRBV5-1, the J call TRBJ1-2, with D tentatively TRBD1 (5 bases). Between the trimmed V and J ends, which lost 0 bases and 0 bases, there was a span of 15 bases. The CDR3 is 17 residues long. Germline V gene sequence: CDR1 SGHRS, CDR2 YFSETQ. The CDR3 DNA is TGCGCCAGCAGCTTGGAAGGGGAACCCTATTCTAACTATGGCTACACCTTC. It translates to CASSLEGEPYSNYGYTF. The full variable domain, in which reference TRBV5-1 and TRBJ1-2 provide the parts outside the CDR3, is KAGVTQTPRYLIKTRGQQVTLSCSPISGHRSVSWYQQTPGQGLQFLFEYFSETQRNKGNFPGRFSGRQFSNSRSEMNVSTLELGDSALYLCASSLEGEPYSNYGYTFGSGTRLTVV.

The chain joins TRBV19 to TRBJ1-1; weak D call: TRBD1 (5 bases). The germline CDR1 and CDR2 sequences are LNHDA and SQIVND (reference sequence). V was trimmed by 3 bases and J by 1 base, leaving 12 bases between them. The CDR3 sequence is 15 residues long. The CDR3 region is CASSIGTDPNTEAFF. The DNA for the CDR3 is TGTGCCAGTAGTATTGGGACGGACCCGAACACTGAAGCTTTCTTT.

The CDR3 DNA is TGTGCCAGCAGTTCGATGACAGTCTCCACTGAAGCTTTCTTT. Protein product: CASSSMTVSTEAFF. This rearrangement joins TRBV11-2 to TRBJ1-1; D is possibly TRBD1 (5 bases). Germline V gives CDR1 SGHAT, CDR2 FQNNGV. V dropped 6 bases and J dropped 4 bases, with 15 bases sitting between them. The length of the CDR3 is 14 residues.

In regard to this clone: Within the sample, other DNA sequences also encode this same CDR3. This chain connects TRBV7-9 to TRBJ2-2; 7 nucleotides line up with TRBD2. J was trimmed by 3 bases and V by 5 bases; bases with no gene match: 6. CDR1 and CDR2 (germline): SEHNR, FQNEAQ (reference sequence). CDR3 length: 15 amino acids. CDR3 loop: CASSPDRGDTGELFF. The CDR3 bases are TGTGCCAGCAGCCCAGATCGGGGGGACACCGGGGAGCTGTTTTTT. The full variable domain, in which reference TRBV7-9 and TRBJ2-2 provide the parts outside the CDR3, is DTGVSQNPRHKITKRGQNVTFRCDPISEHNRLYWYRQTLGQGPEFLTYFQNEAQLEKSRLLSDRFSAERPKGSFSTLEIQRTEQGDSAMYLCASSPDRGDTGELFFGEGSRLTVL.

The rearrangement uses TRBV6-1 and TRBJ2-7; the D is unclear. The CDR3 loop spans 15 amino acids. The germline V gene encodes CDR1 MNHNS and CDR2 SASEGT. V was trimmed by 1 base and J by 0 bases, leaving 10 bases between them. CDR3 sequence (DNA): TGTGCCAGCAGTGAAGGTCAGCTCCACTCCTACGAGCAGTACTTC. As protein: CASSEGQLHSYEQYF.